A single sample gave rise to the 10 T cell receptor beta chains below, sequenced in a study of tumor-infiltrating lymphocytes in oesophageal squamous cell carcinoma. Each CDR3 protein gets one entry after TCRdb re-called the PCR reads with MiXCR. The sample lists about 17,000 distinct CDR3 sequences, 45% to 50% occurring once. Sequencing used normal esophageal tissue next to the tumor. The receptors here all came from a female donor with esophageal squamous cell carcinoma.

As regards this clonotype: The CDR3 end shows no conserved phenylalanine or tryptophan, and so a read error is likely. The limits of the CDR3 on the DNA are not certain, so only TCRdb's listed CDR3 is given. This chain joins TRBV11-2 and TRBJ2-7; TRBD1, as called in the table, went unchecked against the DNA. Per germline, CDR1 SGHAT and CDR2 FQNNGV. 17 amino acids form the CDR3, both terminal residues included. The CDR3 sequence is CASSLDRQTGYGYTFGS.

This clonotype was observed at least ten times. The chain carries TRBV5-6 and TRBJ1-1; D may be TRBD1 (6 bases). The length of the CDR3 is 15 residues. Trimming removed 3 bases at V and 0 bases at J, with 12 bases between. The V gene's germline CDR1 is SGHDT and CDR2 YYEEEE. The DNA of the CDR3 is TGTGCCAGCAGCTGGACAGCGACCATGAACACTGAAGCTTTCTTT. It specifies CASSWTATMNTEAFF. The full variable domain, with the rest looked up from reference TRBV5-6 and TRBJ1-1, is DAGVTQSPTHLIKTRGQQVTLRCSPKSGHDTVSWYQQALGQGPQFIFQYYEEEERQRGNFPDRFSGHQFPNYSSELNVNALLLGDSALYLCASSWTATMNTEAFFGQGTRLTVV.

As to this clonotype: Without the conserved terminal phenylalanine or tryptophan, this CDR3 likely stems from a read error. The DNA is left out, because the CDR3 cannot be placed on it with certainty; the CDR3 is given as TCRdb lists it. CDR3: CASSPMGGVHEQYFG. V gene TRBV7-3 combines with J gene TRBJ2-5; TRBD1, the table's D call, lacks a check against the DNA. Germline V CDR1 and CDR2: SGHTA, FQGTGA. The CDR3 spans 15 residues, counting both ends.

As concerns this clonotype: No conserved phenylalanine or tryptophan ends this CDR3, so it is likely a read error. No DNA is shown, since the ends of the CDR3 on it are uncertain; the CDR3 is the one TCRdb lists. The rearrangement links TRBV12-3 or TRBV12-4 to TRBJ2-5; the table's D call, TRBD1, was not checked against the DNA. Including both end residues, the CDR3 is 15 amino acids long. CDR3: CASEFTGAGGYTFGS.

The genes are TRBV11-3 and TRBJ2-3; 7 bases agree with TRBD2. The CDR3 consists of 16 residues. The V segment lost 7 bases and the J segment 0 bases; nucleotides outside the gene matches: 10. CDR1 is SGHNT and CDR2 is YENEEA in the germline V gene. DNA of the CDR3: TGTGCCAGCACTCCGAGCGGGGAGCCTAGCACAGATACGCAGTATTTT. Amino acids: CASTPSGEPSTDTQYF. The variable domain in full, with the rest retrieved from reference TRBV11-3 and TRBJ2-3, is EAGVVQSPRYKIIEKKQPVAFWCNPISGHNTLYWYLQNLGQGPELLIRYENEEAVDDSQLPKDRFSAERLKGVDSTLKIQPAELGDSAVYLCASTPSGEPSTDTQYFGPGTRLTVL.

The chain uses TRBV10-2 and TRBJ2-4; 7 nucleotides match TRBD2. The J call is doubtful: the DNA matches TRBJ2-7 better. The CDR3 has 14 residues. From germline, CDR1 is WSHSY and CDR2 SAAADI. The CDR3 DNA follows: TGCGCCAGCAGTGACAGCGGGACCGCCTACGAGCAGTACTTC. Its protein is CASSDSGTAYEQYF.

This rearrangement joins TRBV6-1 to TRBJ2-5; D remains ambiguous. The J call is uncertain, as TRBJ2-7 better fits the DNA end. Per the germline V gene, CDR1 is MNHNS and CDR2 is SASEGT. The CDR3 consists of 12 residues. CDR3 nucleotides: TGTGCCAGCAGTGAAATCCCCTACGAGCAGTACTTC. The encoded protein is CASSEIPYEQYF.

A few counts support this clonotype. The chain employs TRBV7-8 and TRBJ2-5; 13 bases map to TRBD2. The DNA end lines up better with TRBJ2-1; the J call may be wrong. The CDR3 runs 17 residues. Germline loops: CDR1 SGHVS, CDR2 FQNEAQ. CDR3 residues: CASSSGLAGSNYNEQFF. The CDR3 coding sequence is TGTGCCAGCAGCTCGGGACTAGCGGGATCCAACTACAATGAGCAGTTCTTC.

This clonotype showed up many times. The CDR3 nucleotides read TGTGCCAGCAGTATACTAGCGGGAGTCGTCAATGAGCAGTTCTTC. Protein product: CASSILAGVVNEQFF. The chain links TRBV2 to TRBJ2-1; 11 positions match TRBD2. The CDR3 consists of 15 residues. Germline assignment: CDR1 SNHLY and CDR2 FYNNEI. The ends lost 5 bases at V and 6 bases at J; junction bases unmatched: 6.

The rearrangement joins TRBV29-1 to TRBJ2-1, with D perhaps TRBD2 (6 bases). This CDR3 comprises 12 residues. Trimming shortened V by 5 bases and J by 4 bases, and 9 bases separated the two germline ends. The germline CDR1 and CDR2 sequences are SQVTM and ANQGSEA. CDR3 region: CSVPGLYNEQFF. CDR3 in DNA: TGCAGCGTTCCGGGACTTTACAATGAGCAGTTCTTC.